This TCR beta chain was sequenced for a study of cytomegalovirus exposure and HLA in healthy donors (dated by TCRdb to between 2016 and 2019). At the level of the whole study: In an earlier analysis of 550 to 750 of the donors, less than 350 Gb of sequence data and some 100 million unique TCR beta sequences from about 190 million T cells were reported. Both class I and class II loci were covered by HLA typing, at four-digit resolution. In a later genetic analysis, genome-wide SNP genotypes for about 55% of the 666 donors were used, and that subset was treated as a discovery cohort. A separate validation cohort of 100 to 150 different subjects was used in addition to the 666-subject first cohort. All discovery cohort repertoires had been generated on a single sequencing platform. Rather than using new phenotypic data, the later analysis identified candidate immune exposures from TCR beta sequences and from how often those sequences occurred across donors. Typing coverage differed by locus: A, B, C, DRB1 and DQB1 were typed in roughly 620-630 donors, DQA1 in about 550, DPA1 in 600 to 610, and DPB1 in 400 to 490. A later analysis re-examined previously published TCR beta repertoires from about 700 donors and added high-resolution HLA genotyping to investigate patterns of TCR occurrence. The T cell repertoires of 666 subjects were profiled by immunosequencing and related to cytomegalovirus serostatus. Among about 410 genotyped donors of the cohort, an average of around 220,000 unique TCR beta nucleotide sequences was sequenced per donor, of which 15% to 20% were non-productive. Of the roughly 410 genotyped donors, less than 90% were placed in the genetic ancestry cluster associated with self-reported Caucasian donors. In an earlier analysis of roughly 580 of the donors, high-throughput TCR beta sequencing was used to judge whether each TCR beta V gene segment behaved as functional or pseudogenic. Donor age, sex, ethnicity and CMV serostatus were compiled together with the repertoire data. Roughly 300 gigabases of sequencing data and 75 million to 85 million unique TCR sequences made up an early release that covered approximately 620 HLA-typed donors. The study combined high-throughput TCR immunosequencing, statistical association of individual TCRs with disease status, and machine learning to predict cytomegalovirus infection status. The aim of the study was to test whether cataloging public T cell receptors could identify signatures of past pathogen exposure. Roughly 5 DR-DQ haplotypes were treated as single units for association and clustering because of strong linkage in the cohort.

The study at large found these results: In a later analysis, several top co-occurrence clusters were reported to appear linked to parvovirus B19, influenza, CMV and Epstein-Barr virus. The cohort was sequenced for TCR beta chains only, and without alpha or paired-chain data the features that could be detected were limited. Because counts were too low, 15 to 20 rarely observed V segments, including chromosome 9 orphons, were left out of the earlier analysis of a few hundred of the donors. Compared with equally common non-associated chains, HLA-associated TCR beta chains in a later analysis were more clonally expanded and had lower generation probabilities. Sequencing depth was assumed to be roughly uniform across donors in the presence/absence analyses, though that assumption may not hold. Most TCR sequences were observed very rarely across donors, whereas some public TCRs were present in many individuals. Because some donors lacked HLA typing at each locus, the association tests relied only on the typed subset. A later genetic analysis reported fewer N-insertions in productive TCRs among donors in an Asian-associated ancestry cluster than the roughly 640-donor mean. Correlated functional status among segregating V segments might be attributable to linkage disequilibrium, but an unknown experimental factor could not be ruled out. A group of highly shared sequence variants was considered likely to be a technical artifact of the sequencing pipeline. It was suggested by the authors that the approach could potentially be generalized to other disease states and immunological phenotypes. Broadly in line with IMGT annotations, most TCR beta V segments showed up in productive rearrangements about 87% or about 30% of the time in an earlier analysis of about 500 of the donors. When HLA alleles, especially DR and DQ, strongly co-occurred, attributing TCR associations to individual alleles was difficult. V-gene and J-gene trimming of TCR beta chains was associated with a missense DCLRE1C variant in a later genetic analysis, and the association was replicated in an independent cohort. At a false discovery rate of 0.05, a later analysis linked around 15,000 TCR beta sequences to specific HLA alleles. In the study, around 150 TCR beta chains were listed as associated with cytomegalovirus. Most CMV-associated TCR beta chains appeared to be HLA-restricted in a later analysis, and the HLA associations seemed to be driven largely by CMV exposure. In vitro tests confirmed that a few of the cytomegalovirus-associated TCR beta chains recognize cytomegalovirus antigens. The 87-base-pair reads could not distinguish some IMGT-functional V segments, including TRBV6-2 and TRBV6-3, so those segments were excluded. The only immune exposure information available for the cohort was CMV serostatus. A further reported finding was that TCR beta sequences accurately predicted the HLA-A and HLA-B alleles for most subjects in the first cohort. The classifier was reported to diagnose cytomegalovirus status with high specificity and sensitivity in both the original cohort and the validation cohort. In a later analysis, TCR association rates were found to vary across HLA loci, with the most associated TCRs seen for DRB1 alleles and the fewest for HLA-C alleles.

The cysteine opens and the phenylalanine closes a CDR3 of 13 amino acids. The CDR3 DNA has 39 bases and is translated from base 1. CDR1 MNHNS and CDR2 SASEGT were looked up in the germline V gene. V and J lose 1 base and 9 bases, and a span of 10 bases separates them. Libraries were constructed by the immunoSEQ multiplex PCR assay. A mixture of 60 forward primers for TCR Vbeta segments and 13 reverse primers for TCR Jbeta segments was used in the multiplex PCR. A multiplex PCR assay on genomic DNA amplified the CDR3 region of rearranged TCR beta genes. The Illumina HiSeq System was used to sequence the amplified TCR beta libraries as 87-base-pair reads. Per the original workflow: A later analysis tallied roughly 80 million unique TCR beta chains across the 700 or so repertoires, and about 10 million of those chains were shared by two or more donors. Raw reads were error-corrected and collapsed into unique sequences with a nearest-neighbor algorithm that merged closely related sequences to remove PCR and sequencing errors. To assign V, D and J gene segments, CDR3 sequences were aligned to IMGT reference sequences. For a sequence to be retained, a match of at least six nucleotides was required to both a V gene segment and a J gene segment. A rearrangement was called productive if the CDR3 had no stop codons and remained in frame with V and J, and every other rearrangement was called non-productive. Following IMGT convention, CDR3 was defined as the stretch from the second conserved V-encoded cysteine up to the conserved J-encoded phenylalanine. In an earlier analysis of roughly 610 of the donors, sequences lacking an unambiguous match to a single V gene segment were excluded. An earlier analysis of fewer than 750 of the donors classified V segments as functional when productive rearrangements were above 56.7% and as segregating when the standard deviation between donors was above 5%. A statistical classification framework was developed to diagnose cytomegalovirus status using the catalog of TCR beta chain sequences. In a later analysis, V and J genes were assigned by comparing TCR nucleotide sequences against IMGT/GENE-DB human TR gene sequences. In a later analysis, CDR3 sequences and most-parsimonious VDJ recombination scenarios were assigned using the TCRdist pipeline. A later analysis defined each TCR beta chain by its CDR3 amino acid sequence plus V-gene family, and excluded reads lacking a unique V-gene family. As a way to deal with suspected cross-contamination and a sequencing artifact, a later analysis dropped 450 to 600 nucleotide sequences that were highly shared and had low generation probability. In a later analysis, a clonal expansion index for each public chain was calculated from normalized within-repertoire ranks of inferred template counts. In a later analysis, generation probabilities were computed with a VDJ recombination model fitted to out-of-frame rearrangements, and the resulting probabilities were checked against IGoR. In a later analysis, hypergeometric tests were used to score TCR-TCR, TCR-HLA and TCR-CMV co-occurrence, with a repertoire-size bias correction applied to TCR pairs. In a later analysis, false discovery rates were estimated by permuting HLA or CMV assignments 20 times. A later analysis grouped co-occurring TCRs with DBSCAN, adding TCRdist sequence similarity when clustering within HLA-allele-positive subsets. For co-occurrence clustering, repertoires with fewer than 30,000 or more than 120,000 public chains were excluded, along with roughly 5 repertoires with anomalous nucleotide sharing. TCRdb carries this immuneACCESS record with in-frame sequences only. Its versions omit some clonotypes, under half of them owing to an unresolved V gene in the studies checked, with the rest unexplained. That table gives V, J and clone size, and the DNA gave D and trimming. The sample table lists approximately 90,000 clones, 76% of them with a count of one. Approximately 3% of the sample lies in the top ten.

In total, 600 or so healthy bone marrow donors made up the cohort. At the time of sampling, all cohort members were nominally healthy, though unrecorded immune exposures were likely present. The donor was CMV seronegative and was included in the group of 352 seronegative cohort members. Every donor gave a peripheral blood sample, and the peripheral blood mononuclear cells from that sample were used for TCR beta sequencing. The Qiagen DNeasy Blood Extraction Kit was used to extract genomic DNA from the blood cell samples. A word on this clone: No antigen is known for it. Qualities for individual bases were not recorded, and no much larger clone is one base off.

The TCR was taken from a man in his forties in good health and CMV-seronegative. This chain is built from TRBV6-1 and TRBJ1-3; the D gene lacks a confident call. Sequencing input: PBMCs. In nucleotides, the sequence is TGTGCCAGCAGTGAAGTAGAGCTTAGCACCATATATTTT. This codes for CASSEVELSTIYF.